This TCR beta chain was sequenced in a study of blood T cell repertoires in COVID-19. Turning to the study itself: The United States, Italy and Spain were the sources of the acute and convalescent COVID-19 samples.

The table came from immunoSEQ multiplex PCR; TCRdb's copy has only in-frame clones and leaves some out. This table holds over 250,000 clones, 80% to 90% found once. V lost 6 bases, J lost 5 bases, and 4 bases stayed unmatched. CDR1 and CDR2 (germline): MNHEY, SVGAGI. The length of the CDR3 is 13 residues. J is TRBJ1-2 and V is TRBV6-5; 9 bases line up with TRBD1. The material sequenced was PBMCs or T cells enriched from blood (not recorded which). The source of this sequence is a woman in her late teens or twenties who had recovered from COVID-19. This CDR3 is CASRGGQGYGYTF. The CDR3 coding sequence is TGTGCCAGCAGGGGGGGACAGGGTTATGGCTACACCTTC.